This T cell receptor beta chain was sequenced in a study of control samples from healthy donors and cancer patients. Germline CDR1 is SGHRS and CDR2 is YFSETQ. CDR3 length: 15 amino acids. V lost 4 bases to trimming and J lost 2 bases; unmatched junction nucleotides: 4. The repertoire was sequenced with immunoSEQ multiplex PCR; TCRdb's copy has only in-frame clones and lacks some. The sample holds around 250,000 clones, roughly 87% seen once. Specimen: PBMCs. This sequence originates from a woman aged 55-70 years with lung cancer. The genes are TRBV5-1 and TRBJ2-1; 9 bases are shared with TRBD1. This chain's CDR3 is CASSPGQGTYNEQFF. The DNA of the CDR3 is TGCGCCAGCAGCCCGGGACAGGGAACCTACAATGAGCAGTTCTTC.